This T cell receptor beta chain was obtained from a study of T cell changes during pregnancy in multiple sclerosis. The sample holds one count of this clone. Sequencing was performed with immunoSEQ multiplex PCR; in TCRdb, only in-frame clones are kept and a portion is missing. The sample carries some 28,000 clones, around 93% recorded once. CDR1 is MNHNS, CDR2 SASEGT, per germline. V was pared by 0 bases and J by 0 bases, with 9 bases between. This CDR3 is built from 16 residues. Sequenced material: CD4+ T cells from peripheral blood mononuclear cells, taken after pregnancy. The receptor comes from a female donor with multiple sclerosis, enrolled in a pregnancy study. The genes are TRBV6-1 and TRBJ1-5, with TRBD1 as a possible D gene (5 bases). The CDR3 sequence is CASSEATVYSNQPQHF. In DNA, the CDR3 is TGTGCCAGCAGTGAAGCGACAGTCTATAGCAATCAGCCCCAGCATTTT.